This TCR beta chain was obtained from a study of blood T cell repertoires in COVID-19. Across the whole study: Samples representing acute and convalescent COVID-19 were sourced from the United States, Italy and Spain. In each case, the material was cDNA or gDNA derived from T cells, B-cell-depleted T cells, or PBMCs.

CDR3 length: 16 amino acids. Trimming stripped 6 bases from V and 4 bases from J, with 19 bases between. From germline, CDR1 is LGHDT and CDR2 YNNKEL (reference sequence). This clone rates as medium-sized (0.01 to 0.1%). Original data processing: Estimation of nucleated cell counts relied on the amplification of reference gene primers. TCRdb keeps only in-frame clones here, not all; method: immunoSEQ multiplex PCR. That table gives V, J and clone size, and the DNA gave D and trimming. Of more than 15,000 clones listed, around 92% are singletons. The chain links TRBV3-1 (or the pseudogene TRBV3-2) to TRBJ1-3; D ambiguous. The specimen sequenced was peripheral blood. The receptor's source is a human donor in a cohort sampled during active COVID-19. CDR3 sequence reads: CASSSGALYVGNTIYF. The DNA for the CDR3 is TGTGCCAGCAGTTCGGGAGCGCTCTACGTGGGAAACACCATATATTTT.